A selection of T cell receptor beta chains follows, all from one sample in a study of a mutant IDH1 vaccine in newly diagnosed glioma. The table came from immunoSEQ multiplex PCR; TCRdb's copy has only in-frame clones and leaves some out. The data show under 45,000 clones, about 91% seen once. For these TCRs, the target antigens are not known. This specimen was PBMCs, taken from a glioma patient whose treatment included an IDH1 peptide vaccine. The receptors come from a man aged 50 to 60 with glioma. Both conserved end residues are part of each CDR3. The order of the fields is J gene, D gene, V gene, clone size, CDR3 DNA, CDR3 protein. D genes are given only for firm matches. Rows may omit the clone size; those that give it use once, few, many or a size class.

j_gene: TRBJ2-7
d_gene: -
v_gene: TRBV7-9
abundance: -
CDR3nt: TGTGCCAGCAGCACACGAACAGGGGGGGTCGACGAGCAGTACTTC
CDR3aa: CASSTRTGGVDEQYF

j_gene: TRBJ2-5
d_gene: -
v_gene: TRBV15
abundance: -
CDR3nt: TGTGCCACCAGCAGAGTACTGGACAGCACCGACAGGGAGACCCAGTACTTC
CDR3aa: CATSRVLDSTDRETQYF

j_gene: TRBJ1-2
d_gene: TRBD1
v_gene: TRBV6-5
abundance: -
CDR3nt: TGTGCCAGCAGCCCCAGGACAGGGGACTATGGCTACACCTTC
CDR3aa: CASSPRTGDYGYTF

j_gene: TRBJ2-3
d_gene: -
v_gene: TRBV10-1
abundance: -
CDR3nt: TGCGCCAGCACCCGAGGCGGGACAGATACGCAGTATTTT
CDR3aa: CASTRGGTDTQYF

j_gene: TRBJ1-4
d_gene: -
v_gene: TRBV2
abundance: -
CDR3nt: TGTGCCAGCAGGCGCAGGGACGGGGAACTGTTTTTT
CDR3aa: CASRRRDGELFF

j_gene: TRBJ2-5
d_gene: -
v_gene: TRBV30
abundance: -
CDR3nt: TGTGCCTGGAGCTCTCGTGGGAAAGAGACCCAGTACTTC
CDR3aa: CAWSSRGKETQYF

j_gene: TRBJ1-1
d_gene: TRBD1
v_gene: TRBV7-9
abundance: once
CDR3nt: TGTGCCAGCAGCTTGGGAGGGGTAAGGTGGGGACAGGGTTGGACTGAAGCTTTCTTT
CDR3aa: CASSLGGVRWGQGWTEAFF

j_gene: TRBJ1-5
d_gene: -
v_gene: TRBV2
abundance: -
CDR3nt: TGTGCCAGCAGCCCCCCTTCCGGGGGAATGTTATATTTT
CDR3aa: CASSPPSGGMLYF

j_gene: TRBJ2-3
d_gene: TRBD2
v_gene: TRBV7-2
abundance: -
CDR3nt: TGTGCCAGCAGCTCCCGGGGGAGCGGGGGAGGCACAGATACGCAGTATTTT
CDR3aa: CASSSRGSGGGTDTQYF

j_gene: TRBJ2-7
d_gene: -
v_gene: TRBV15
abundance: -
CDR3nt: TGTGCCACCAGCTCTCACAGGGATTCCTACGAGCAGTACTTC
CDR3aa: CATSSHRDSYEQYF

j_gene: TRBJ2-5
d_gene: -
v_gene: TRBV5-6
abundance: -
CDR3nt: TGTGCCAGCAGCTTGTGGTCAGGAGAGACCCAGTACTTC
CDR3aa: CASSLWSGETQYF

j_gene: TRBJ1-2
d_gene: TRBD1
v_gene: TRBV10-3
abundance: -
CDR3nt: TGTGCCATCAGAGGACAGGGAGACTATGGCTACACCTTC
CDR3aa: CAIRGQGDYGYTF

j_gene: TRBJ1-3
d_gene: -
v_gene: TRBV19
abundance: -
CDR3nt: TGTGCCACCTCCGCGAGCTCTGGAAACACCATATATTTT
CDR3aa: CATSASSGNTIYF

j_gene: TRBJ2-1
d_gene: -
v_gene: TRBV19
abundance: -
CDR3nt: TGTGCCACCCAACCGTACGGGGATACCTACAATGAGCAGTTCTTC
CDR3aa: CATQPYGDTYNEQFF

j_gene: TRBJ2-7
d_gene: -
v_gene: TRBV12-1
abundance: -
CDR3nt: TGTGCCAGCAGCTTTGAATCCCCCGAGCAGTACTTC
CDR3aa: CASSFESPEQYF

j_gene: TRBJ1-6
d_gene: -
v_gene: TRBV5-5
abundance: -
CDR3nt: TGTGCCAGCAGCGACGAACAGGGTACGAATTCACCCCTCCACTTT
CDR3aa: CASSDEQGTNSPLHF

j_gene: TRBJ1-6
d_gene: -
v_gene: TRBV5-1
abundance: -
CDR3nt: TGCGCCAGCAGCCAGGGGAGCTCCTATAATTCACCCCTCCACTTT
CDR3aa: CASSQGSSYNSPLHF

j_gene: TRBJ1-1
d_gene: -
v_gene: TRBV6-5
abundance: once
CDR3nt: TGTGCCAGCGGGCTTCCAGGTAACACTGAAGCTTTCTTT
CDR3aa: CASGLPGNTEAFF

j_gene: TRBJ2-1
d_gene: TRBD1
v_gene: TRBV11-3
abundance: -
CDR3nt: TGTGCCAGCAGCCAGGGGGCAGGTACCAATGAGCAGTTCTTC
CDR3aa: CASSQGAGTNEQFF

j_gene: TRBJ2-3
d_gene: -
v_gene: TRBV6-1
abundance: -
CDR3nt: TGTGCCAGCCCTAACCCCGGAGATACGCAGTATTTT
CDR3aa: CASPNPGDTQYF

j_gene: TRBJ2-2
d_gene: -
v_gene: TRBV2
abundance: -
CDR3nt: TGTGCCAGCAGTGCAGTCGGCAGGGCGGCCGGGGAGCTGTTTTTT
CDR3aa: CASSAVGRAAGELFF

j_gene: TRBJ1-5
d_gene: -
v_gene: TRBV11-2
abundance: -
CDR3nt: TGTGCCAGCAGCTTAGACGTAAATCAGCCCCAGCATTTT
CDR3aa: CASSLDVNQPQHF

j_gene: TRBJ1-2
d_gene: -
v_gene: TRBV10-3
abundance: -
CDR3nt: TGTGCCATCAGCCCAGTGGACCTCTATGGCTACACCTTC
CDR3aa: CAISPVDLYGYTF

j_gene: TRBJ2-5
d_gene: TRBD2
v_gene: TRBV9
abundance: -
CDR3nt: TGTGCCAGCAGCCCCGGGACTAGTGGTGAGACCCAGTACTTC
CDR3aa: CASSPGTSGETQYF

j_gene: TRBJ1-5
d_gene: TRBD1
v_gene: TRBV30
abundance: -
CDR3nt: TGTGCCTGCGCGACAGGGGGCAATCAGCCCCAGCATTTT
CDR3aa: CACATGGNQPQHF

j_gene: TRBJ1-5
d_gene: TRBD1
v_gene: TRBV28
abundance: -
CDR3nt: TGTGCCAGCAGACCAACAGGGGGCGGAAATCAGCCCCAGCATTTT
CDR3aa: CASRPTGGGNQPQHF

j_gene: TRBJ2-3
d_gene: -
v_gene: TRBV30
abundance: -
CDR3nt: TGTGCCTGGGAAGGCGATTCGGATACGCAGTATTTT
CDR3aa: CAWEGDSDTQYF

j_gene: TRBJ1-2
d_gene: TRBD1
v_gene: TRBV7-9
abundance: -
CDR3nt: TGTGCCAGCAGCCGCCAAGGGGGCAACTATGGCTACACCTTC
CDR3aa: CASSRQGGNYGYTF

j_gene: TRBJ1-1
d_gene: -
v_gene: TRBV9
abundance: -
CDR3nt: TGTGCCAGCAGCTTGGACAGTTTGAACACTGAAGCTTTCTTT
CDR3aa: CASSLDSLNTEAFF

j_gene: TRBJ1-1
d_gene: -
v_gene: TRBV5-6
abundance: -
CDR3nt: TGTGCCAGCAGCTTCCGGGACTTACAGGGCGGTTCTTTCTTT
CDR3aa: CASSFRDLQGGSFF

j_gene: TRBJ1-1
d_gene: -
v_gene: TRBV7-3
abundance: -
CDR3nt: TGTGCCAGCAGCAACCCGAACACTGAAGCTTTCTTT
CDR3aa: CASSNPNTEAFF

j_gene: TRBJ2-1
d_gene: -
v_gene: TRBV27
abundance: -
CDR3nt: TGTGCCAGCAGTTCCCGGGGTTCCAATGAGCAGTTCTTC
CDR3aa: CASSSRGSNEQFF

j_gene: TRBJ2-7
d_gene: TRBD2
v_gene: TRBV30
abundance: once
CDR3nt: TGTGCCTGTATCGTCCGGGGGGCCTACGAGCAGTACTTC
CDR3aa: CACIVRGAYEQYF

j_gene: TRBJ2-3
d_gene: TRBD2
v_gene: TRBV28
abundance: -
CDR3nt: TGTGCCAGCAGTTTAGTGGTGGAGGGACTAGTTTTTTCAGATACGCAGTATTTT
CDR3aa: CASSLVVEGLVFSDTQYF

j_gene: TRBJ1-5
d_gene: -
v_gene: TRBV5-8
abundance: -
CDR3nt: TGTGCCAGCAGCTTGGATACGGACAAAATAATAGGTCAGCCCCAGCATTTT
CDR3aa: CASSLDTDKIIGQPQHF

j_gene: TRBJ1-1
d_gene: -
v_gene: TRBV6-5
abundance: once
CDR3nt: TGTGCCAGCAGCCCGCTTAGCCTCAACACTGAAGCTTTCTTT
CDR3aa: CASSPLSLNTEAFF

j_gene: TRBJ2-5
d_gene: -
v_gene: TRBV7-6
abundance: -
CDR3nt: TGTGCCAGCAGCTTAGCTCCAGGGCGGCAAGAGACCCAGTACTTC
CDR3aa: CASSLAPGRQETQYF

j_gene: TRBJ2-2
d_gene: -
v_gene: TRBV5-1
abundance: -
CDR3nt: TGCGCCAGCAGCTCGGCGACAACCGCGAACACCGGGGAGCTGTTTTTT
CDR3aa: CASSSATTANTGELFF

j_gene: TRBJ2-2
d_gene: TRBD2
v_gene: TRBV14
abundance: -
CDR3nt: TGTGCCAGCAGCCTCGCGGGGGGGCCGGGTACCGGGGAGCTGTTTTTT
CDR3aa: CASSLAGGPGTGELFF

j_gene: TRBJ2-3
d_gene: -
v_gene: TRBV9
abundance: -
CDR3nt: TGTGCCAGCAGCGCGGGCGGGGATTCCAGAACGCAGTATTTT
CDR3aa: CASSAGGDSRTQYF